This T cell receptor beta chain was recorded in a study of CD8 T cells in ankylosing spondylitis. TCRdb re-analysed the 5' RACE reads in MiXCR, keeping a single row per CDR3 protein. The sample lists approximately 100,000 distinct CDR3 sequences, over 6.5% occurring once. This CDR3 region has 14 residues. Trimming pared 0 bases from V and 4 bases from J, leaving 9 bases between. Per the germline V gene, CDR1 is LGHNA and CDR2 is YNFKEQ. This clonotype was found many times. The origin of this receptor is a male donor with ankylosing spondylitis or in good health (not recorded which). The V gene is TRBV4-2, the J gene TRBJ2-5; no reliable D call. Sequenced: blood, either unsorted or a sorted T cell fraction (not recorded which). The DNA for the CDR3 is TGTGCCAGCAGCCAAGATCCCACATTAGAGACCCAGTACTTC. Protein product: CASSQDPTLETQYF.